The next 17 T cell receptor beta chains were all read from a single sample in a study of T-cell reconstitution after alpha-beta-depleted transplantation in children. Unique molecular identifiers were used to barcode this TCRbeta library. TCRdb re-called the PCR reads through MiXCR, storing one row per CDR3 protein. Of 100,000 to 120,000 distinct CDR3 sequences listed, about 9.3% are singletons. The sample was PBMCs from the stem cell graft donor, taken from the stem cell graft. The receptors were sampled from a human donor who donated a stem cell graft to a child with acute lymphoblastic leukemia.

This clonotype has a count of ten or more. The rearrangement links TRBV7-6 to TRBJ2-7, with D possibly TRBD2 on 7 matching bases. The CDR3 sequence is 16 residues long. Germline values: CDR1 SGHVS, CDR2 FNYEAQ. Trimming cost V 2 bases and J 2 bases, with 16 bases left between them. In nucleotides, the CDR3 is TGTGCCAGCAGCTTAAGGGGGGGGTCACCCCCCTACGAGCAGTACTTC. It translates to CASSLRGGSPPYEQYF.

This clonotype has ten or more counts. This chain links TRBV4-1 with TRBJ1-5; 8 nucleotides align to TRBD1. J lost 2 bases, V lost 0 bases, and 6 bases had no gene match. Looked up from germline, CDR1 is MGHRA and CDR2 is YSYEKL. CDR3 size: 17 residues. The CDR3 here is CASSQDHQGARNQPQHF. The CDR3 nucleotides are TGCGCCAGCAGCCAAGATCACCAGGGGGCTCGCAATCAGCCCCAGCATTTT.

This clonotype was detected ten times or more. The V call is TRBV29-1, the J call TRBJ2-3, with 8 positions matching TRBD1. V shed 2 bases and J 0 bases; nucleotides not matched to a gene: 7. Germline CDR1 SQVTM, CDR2 ANQGSEA. This CDR3 spans 16 amino acids. This CDR3 is CSVERTGRTSTDTQYF. DNA of the CDR3: TGCAGCGTTGAAAGGACAGGGCGAACTAGCACAGATACGCAGTATTTT.

This clonotype was counted at least ten times. The chain is built from TRBV7-8 and TRBJ2-5; TRBD1 is a possible D gene (6 bases). Germline lookup yields CDR1 SGHVS and CDR2 FQNEAQ. The CDR3 runs 15 residues. Trimming removed 5 bases from V and 3 bases from J, with 16 bases in between. CDR3 nucleotides: TGTGCCAGCAGCCCAACAGGGTCACGGAAAGAGACCCAGTACTTC. Its protein product is CASSPTGSRKETQYF.

For this clonotype: One end of the junction does not line up with germline, which may come from a read error. The rearrangement uses TRBV5-1 and TRBJ2-3; 8 bases are shared with TRBD2. CDR1 is SGHRS, CDR2 YFSETQ, per germline. There are 17 residues in the CDR3. CDR3 region: CASSFGTSRPSTDTQYF. Here the CDR3 DNA reads TGCGCCAGCAGCTTCGGGACTAGTCGGCCTAGCACAGATACGCAGTATTTC.

This clonotype was recorded many times. The chain has TRBV12-3 or TRBV12-4 and TRBJ2-6; TRBD1 agrees at 9 bases. The CDR3 contains 18 residues. The junction had 4 bases not matched to a gene; V was cut back by 1 base and J by 0 bases. DNA of the CDR3: TGTGCCAGCAGTTTAGGACAGGGGGTGAGCTCTGGGGCCAACGTCCTGACTTTC. Amino acids: CASSLGQGVSSGANVLTF.

This sequence joins TRBV7-9 and TRBJ1-1; 7 bases agree with TRBD1. The germline CDR1 and CDR2 sequences are SEHNR and FQNEAQ (reference sequence). The CDR3 is 14 residues long. The junction had 4 bases not matched to a gene; V was cut back by 3 bases and J by 3 bases. The CDR3, as DNA: TGTGCCAGCAGCTTGAGACAGGGCGACACTGAAGCTTTCTTT. Amino acid sequence: CASSLRQGDTEAFF.

At least ten counts were recorded for this clonotype. The rearrangement uses TRBV7-3 and TRBJ2-2, with TRBD2 matching over 10 bases. This CDR3 has 16 amino acids. V shed 5 bases, J shed 6 bases, and the junction held 9 bases outside the gene matches. Germline V gene sequence: CDR1 SGHTA, CDR2 FQGTGA. Here the CDR3 reads CASSLPSGSGAGELFF. The CDR3 DNA follows: TGTGCCAGCAGCCTCCCTAGCGGGAGCGGTGCCGGGGAGCTGTTTTTT.

Many counts were recorded for this clonotype. The V gene is TRBV18, the J gene TRBJ1-5; D may be TRBD1 (5 bases). V lost 2 bases, J lost 0 bases, and 11 bases lay in between. From germline, CDR1 is KGHSH and CDR2 LQKENI. This CDR3 region has 16 residues. In DNA form, the CDR3 reads TGTGCCAGCTCACCAGGGCAGGGCTATAGCAATCAGCCCCAGCATTTT. Translated: CASSPGQGYSNQPQHF.

This clonotype was picked up many times. The chain recombines TRBV20-1 with TRBJ2-1; 9 nucleotides align to TRBD2. V was clipped by 7 bases and J by 4 bases; unmatched bases: 5. This CDR3 region has 13 residues. Germline V gene sequence: CDR1 DFQATT, CDR2 SNEGSKA (reference sequence). The CDR3 DNA sequence: TGCAGTGGGGGCGGGGGGGCTTACAATGAGCAGTTCTTC. Its translation is CSGGGGAYNEQFF.

The table lists this clonotype with a few counts. The genes are TRBV4-3 and TRBJ1-6; D perhaps matches TRBD1 (6 bases). The CDR3 is 14 amino acids. Germline values: CDR1 LGHNA, CDR2 YSLEER. V lost 1 base to trimming and J lost 10 bases, with 11 bases between them. The CDR3 DNA sequence: TGCGCCAGCAGCCAAGTCAGGGGCACCTCACCCCTCCACTTT. It translates to CASSQVRGTSPLHF.

Many counts were recorded for this clonotype. The chain recombines TRBV6-4 with TRBJ2-2; 9 bases line up with TRBD2. Trimming removed 8 bases from V and 1 base from J; junction bases left unmatched: 17. The germline V gene has CDR1 MRHNA and CDR2 SNTAGT. The CDR3 runs to 19 residues. CDR3 sequence: CASLTRIERGAGNTGELFF. DNA of the CDR3: TGTGCCAGCCTCACTCGGATAGAGCGGGGGGCCGGGAACACCGGGGAGCTGTTTTTT.

This clonotype was counted many times. The chain links TRBV6-1 to TRBJ1-3, with 9 bases that match TRBD1. Per the germline V gene, CDR1 is MNHNS and CDR2 is SASEGT. Trimming at V came to 4 bases and at J to 0 bases, leaving 1 base not matched to a gene. The CDR3 length is 15 residues. CDR3 in DNA: TGTGCCAGCAGTGGGGACAGGGTCTCTGGAAACACCATATATTTT. As protein: CASSGDRVSGNTIYF.

This clonotype was observed many times. This sequence joins TRBV6-5 and TRBJ2-2, with TRBD2 matching over 9 bases. This CDR3 has 15 residues. The ends lost 3 bases at V and 4 bases at J; junction bases unmatched: 3. Germline loops: CDR1 MNHEY, CDR2 SVGAGI. CDR3 region: CASSYRTSATGELFF. In DNA, the CDR3 is TGTGCCAGCAGTTATAGGACTAGCGCCACCGGGGAGCTGTTTTTT.

This clonotype was seen many times. The rearrangement joins TRBV5-1 to TRBJ1-4; D is unresolved. From germline, CDR1 is SGHRS and CDR2 YFSETQ. Trimming shortened V by 3 bases and J by 8 bases, and 17 bases separated the two germline ends. This CDR3 contains 15 residues. The CDR3 sequence: CASSSNQATNEKLFF. CDR3 in DNA: TGCGCCAGCAGCTCAAATCAGGCAACGAACGAAAAACTGTTTTTT.

This clonotype was detected many times. The rearrangement uses TRBV12-3 or TRBV12-4 and TRBJ2-1; 9 bases map to TRBD1. This CDR3 has 14 residues. V shed 6 bases and J 8 bases; nucleotides not matched to a gene: 8. DNA for the CDR3: TGTGCCAGCAGCCCTCGACAGGGGGAGGATGAGCAGTTCTTC. As protein: CASSPRQGEDEQFF.

This clonotype appeared many times. V and J are TRBV12-3 or TRBV12-4 and TRBJ1-1, with D maybe TRBD1 (5 bases). Trimming removed 2 bases from V and 1 base from J, with 11 bases in between. The CDR3 covers 15 residues. CDR3 in amino acids: CASSLNVGQNTEAFF. For the CDR3, the DNA is TGTGCCAGCAGTTTAAATGTGGGGCAGAACACTGAAGCTTTCTTT.